This T cell receptor beta chain originates from a study of blood T cell repertoires in COVID-19. Background on the study: The analysed material was cDNA or gDNA that came from T cells, B-cell-depleted T cells, or PBMCs.

Those enrolled, adults aged roughly 18 to 100 years, came from 25 or so US areas. Two consecutive negative NP/OP PCR tests, clearance, or resolved symptoms defined Cohort 3 recovery. The sample holds one count of this clone. Per germline, CDR1 MGHRA and CDR2 YSYEKL. V shed 5 bases, J shed 8 bases, and the junction held 2 bases outside the gene matches. The CDR3 totals 12 residues. In the original analysis: Estimates of nucleated cell counts were drawn from the amplification of reference gene primers. TCRdb's copy holds only in-frame clones and misses some; the assay was immunoSEQ multiplex PCR. For V, J and clone size, that table is used; D and trimming come from the DNA. The table lists about 330,000 clones, approximately 87% of them singletons.

This TCR was recovered from a woman younger than 45 who had recovered from COVID-19. V usage is TRBV4-1 and J usage is TRBJ1-2, with 10 bases identical to TRBD1. The sequenced sample was PBMCs or T cells enriched from blood (not recorded which). Here the CDR3 DNA reads TGCGCCAGCAGCGGACAGGGGGAGGGCTACACCTTC. It specifies CASSGQGEGYTF.